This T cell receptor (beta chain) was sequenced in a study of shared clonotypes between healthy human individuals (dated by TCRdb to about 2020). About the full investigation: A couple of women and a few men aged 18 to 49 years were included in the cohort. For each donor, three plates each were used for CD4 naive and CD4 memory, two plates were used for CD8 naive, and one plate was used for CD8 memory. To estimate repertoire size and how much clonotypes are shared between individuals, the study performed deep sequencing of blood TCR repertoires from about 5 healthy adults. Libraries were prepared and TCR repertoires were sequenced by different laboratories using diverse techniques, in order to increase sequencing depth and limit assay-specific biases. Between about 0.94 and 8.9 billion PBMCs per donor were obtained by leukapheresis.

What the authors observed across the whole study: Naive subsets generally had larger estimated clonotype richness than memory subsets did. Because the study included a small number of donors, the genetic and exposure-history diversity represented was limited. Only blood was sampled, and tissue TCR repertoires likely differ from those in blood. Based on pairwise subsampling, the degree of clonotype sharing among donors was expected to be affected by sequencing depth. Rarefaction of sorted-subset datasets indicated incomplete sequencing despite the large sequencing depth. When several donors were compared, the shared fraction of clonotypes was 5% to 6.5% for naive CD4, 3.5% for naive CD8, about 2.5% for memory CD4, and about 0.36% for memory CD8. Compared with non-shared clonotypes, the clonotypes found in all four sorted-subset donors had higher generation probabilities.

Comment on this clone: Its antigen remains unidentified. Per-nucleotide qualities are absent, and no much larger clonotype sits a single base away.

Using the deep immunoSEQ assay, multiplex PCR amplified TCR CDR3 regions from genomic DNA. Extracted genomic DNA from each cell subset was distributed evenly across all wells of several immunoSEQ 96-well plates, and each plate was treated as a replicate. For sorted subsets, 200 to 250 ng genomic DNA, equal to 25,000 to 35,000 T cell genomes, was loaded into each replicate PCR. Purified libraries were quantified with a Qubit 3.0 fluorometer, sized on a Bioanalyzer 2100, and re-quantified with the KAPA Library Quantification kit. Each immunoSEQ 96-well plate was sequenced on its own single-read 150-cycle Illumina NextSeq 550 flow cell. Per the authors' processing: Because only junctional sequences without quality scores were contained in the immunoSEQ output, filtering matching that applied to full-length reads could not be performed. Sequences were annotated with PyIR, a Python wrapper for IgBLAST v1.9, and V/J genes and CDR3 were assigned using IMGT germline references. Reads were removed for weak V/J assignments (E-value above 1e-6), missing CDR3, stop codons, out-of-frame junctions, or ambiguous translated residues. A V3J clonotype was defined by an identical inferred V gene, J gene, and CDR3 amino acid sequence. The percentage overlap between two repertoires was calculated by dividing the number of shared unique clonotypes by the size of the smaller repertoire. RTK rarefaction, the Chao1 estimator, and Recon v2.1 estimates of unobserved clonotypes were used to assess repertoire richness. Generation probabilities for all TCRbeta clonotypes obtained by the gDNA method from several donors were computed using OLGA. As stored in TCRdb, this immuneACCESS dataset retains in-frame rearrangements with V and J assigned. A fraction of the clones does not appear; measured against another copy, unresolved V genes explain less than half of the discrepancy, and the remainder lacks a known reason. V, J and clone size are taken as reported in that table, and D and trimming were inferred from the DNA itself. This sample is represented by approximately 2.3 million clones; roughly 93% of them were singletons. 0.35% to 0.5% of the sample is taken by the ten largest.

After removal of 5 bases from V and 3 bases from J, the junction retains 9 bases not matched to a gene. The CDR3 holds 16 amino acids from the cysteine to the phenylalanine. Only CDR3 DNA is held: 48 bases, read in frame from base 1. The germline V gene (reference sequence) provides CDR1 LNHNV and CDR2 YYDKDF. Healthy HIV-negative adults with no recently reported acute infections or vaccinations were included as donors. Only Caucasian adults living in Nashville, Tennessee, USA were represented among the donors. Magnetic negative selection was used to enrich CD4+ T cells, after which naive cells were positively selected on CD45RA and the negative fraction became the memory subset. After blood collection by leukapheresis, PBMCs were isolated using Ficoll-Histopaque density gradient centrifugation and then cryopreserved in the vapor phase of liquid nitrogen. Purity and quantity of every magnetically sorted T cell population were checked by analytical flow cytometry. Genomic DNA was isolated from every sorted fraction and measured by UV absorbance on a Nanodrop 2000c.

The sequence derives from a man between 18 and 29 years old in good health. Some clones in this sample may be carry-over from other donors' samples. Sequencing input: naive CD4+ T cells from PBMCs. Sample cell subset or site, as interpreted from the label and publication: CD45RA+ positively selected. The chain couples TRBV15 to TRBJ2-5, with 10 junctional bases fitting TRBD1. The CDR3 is CATSGPGTGDEETQYF. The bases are TGTGCCACCAGCGGCCCCGGGACAGGGGACGAAGAGACCCAGTACTTC.